The 9 T cell receptor beta chains in this list originate from one sample, sequenced in a study of CD8+CD57+ T cells in acquired aplastic anemia. Genomic DNA, serving as template, underwent TCR beta VDJ and CDR3 profiling. TCRdb recomputed calls from the reads with MiXCR, one row per CDR3 protein. The data show roughly 250,000 distinct CDR3 sequences, about 80% seen once. Those patients picked for sequencing had displayed CD8+CD57+ cell expansion on flow cytometry. The source material was sorted CD4+, CD8+, or CD8+CD57+ T cells (not recorded which) from PBMCs. These receptors were taken from a human donor with aplastic anemia.

This clonotype showed up just once. V and J are TRBV9 and TRBJ2-1; weak D call: TRBD2 (5 bases). Germline CDR1 SGDLS, CDR2 YYNGEE. The V and J ends lost 4 bases and 0 bases respectively, with 32 bases between them. The CDR3 covers 22 residues. CDR3 in DNA: TGTGCCAGCAGCTTCTACGTCTGGAGTGGTACCCTCGGGGATAGCTCCTACAATGAGCAGTTCTTC. It translates to CASSFYVWSGTLGDSSYNEQFF.

This rearrangement joins TRBV9 to TRBJ2-3, with a weak D call TRBD1 (6 bases). Trimming removed 0 bases from V and 10 bases from J, with 21 bases in between. The germline gives CDR1 SGDLS, CDR2 YYNGEE. This CDR3 contains 16 residues. This CDR3 reads CASSVGGVGAEQSQYF. The DNA of the CDR3 is TGTGCCAGCAGCGTAGGAGGGGTGGGGGCCGAGCAGTCGCAGTATTTT.

As concerns this clonotype: The CDR3 ends on some other residue instead of the conserved phenylalanine or tryptophan, so this is likely a read error. It is unclear where the CDR3 begins or ends on the DNA, so no DNA is shown, and the CDR3 is as TCRdb lists it. The chain uses TRBV7-9 and TRBJ2-3; TRBD2 reflects the table's D call only, with no check against the DNA. Inclusive of both ends, the CDR3 amounts to 13 amino acids. From germline, CDR1 is SEHNR and CDR2 FQNEAQ (reference sequence). CDR3 protein: CASSYLAGTTYEQ.

The V and J genes are TRBV9 and TRBJ1-1; TRBD1 might be the D (5 bases). The V and J ends lost 0 bases and 1 base respectively, with 13 bases between them. CDR1 SGDLS and CDR2 YYNGEE come from the germline V gene. This CDR3 comprises 16 residues. CDR3 in amino acids: CASSVGSTAPNTEAFF. The CDR3 DNA sequence: TGTGCCAGCAGCGTAGGATCGACAGCGCCGAACACTGAAGCTTTCTTT.

The chain recombines TRBV9 with TRBJ2-3; D is perhaps TRBD2 (6 bases). The germline CDR1 and CDR2 sequences are SGDLS and YYNGEE. The CDR3 spans 15 residues. Trimming stripped 3 bases from V and 13 bases from J, with 24 bases between. CDR3 nucleotide sequence: TGTGCCAGCAGCGGGGGGGACCGACTGGGAGGAAACAAGTATTTT. It encodes CASSGGDRLGGNKYF.

For this clonotype: The missing conserved phenylalanine or tryptophan at the end of this CDR3 makes a read error likely. The limits of the CDR3 on the DNA are not certain, so only TCRdb's listed CDR3 is given. The J gene is TRBJ2-4, the V gene TRBV9. Termini included, the CDR3 measures 12 amino acids. The V gene's germline CDR1 is SGDLS and CDR2 YYNGEE. The CDR3 sequence: CASSGAGNIQNE.

This sequence joins TRBV7-3 and TRBJ2-3; D unclear. The V gene's germline CDR1 is SGHTA and CDR2 FQGTGA. Trimming stripped 5 bases from V and 5 bases from J, with 8 bases between. The CDR3 runs to 12 residues. The CDR3 sequence is CASSASRDTQYF. CDR3 nucleotide sequence: TGTGCCAGCAGCGCATCCAGAGATACGCAGTATTTT.

This clonotype showed up just a few times. The chain recombines TRBV6-4 with TRBJ2-1; 8 bases align to TRBD1. Germline CDR1 reads MRHNA; CDR2 reads SNTAGT. V trimming: 0 bases; J trimming: 10 bases; junction bases outside the gene matches: 11. This CDR3 is 16 amino acids long. The CDR3 nucleotides are TGTGCCAGCAGTGACTCGAGTACAGGGGGGATCGGGGAGCAGTTCTTC. It codes for CASSDSSTGGIGEQFF.

This chain links TRBV20-1 with TRBJ1-2; 9 bases agree with TRBD1. There are 15 residues in the CDR3. The germline gives CDR1 DFQATT, CDR2 SNEGSKA (reference sequence). V was clipped by 4 bases and J by 3 bases; unmatched bases: 9. The CDR3 sequence is CSAMRIGQGYYGYTF. CDR3 DNA sequence: TGCAGTGCTATGAGGATCGGACAGGGGTACTATGGCTACACCTTC.